Each of the 26 T cell receptor beta chains below was sequenced from the same sample in a study of vaccination effects on CD4 cells after COVID-19. Sequencing was preceded by expansion of antigen-specific CD4+ T cells with viral peptide pools in the ViraFEST assay. CD4+ T cells were isolated after less than 13 days of culture. Vaccine recipients lacked prior SARS-CoV-2 infection and had negative nucleocapsid antibodies. Their antigens are not known. Only in-frame clones appear in the TCRdb table, and some are missing; sequencing was by immunoSEQ multiplex PCR. The sample holds 65,000 or so clones, 60% to 80% seen once. The starting material was CD4+ T cells from PBMCs cultured with HCoV-NL63 spike peptides, obtained before COVID-19 vaccination. The receptors here all came from a human donor who received a COVID-19 vaccine.

The gene calls are TRBV3-1 (or the pseudogene TRBV3-2) and TRBJ1-6; D remains ambiguous. The CDR3 consists of 13 residues. Germline V CDR1 and CDR2: LGHDT, YNNKEL (reference sequence). Trimming removed 0 bases at V and 11 bases at J, with 8 bases between. Here the CDR3 reads CASSQDLRAPLHF. The CDR3 DNA sequence: TGTGCCAGCAGCCAAGATCTACGGGCACCCCTCCACTTT.

The V gene is TRBV6-2 or TRBV6-3, the J gene TRBJ1-2, with D perhaps TRBD1 (6 bases). The CDR3 runs to 15 residues. CDR1 MNHEY and CDR2 SVGEGT come from the germline V gene. With 0 bases removed from V and 8 bases from J, the gap between germline ends came to 16 bases. In DNA, the CDR3 is TGTGCCAGCAGTTACTCCCGGGCAGGACAGTACGGCTACACCTTC. Translated: CASSYSRAGQYGYTF.

The genes are TRBV7-2 and TRBJ2-5; D is possibly TRBD2 (5 bases). There are 14 residues in the CDR3. V dropped 1 base and J dropped 5 bases, with 11 bases sitting between them. Germline CDR1 and CDR2: SGHTA and FQGNSA. In DNA, the CDR3 is TGTGCCAGCAGCTTAGGTGATCGGAGGGAGACCCAGTACTTC. Its protein is CASSLGDRRETQYF. Supplemented by reference TRBV7-2 and TRBJ2-5, the full variable domain reads GAGVSQSPSNKVTEKGKDVELRCDPISGHTALYWYRQSLGQGLEFLIYFQGNSAPDKSGLPSDRFSAERTGGSVSTLTIQRTQQEDSAVYLCASSLGDRRETQYFGPGTRLLVL.

This clone occurred a few times. J is TRBJ1-2 and V is TRBV5-1; D remains ambiguous. The CDR3 consists of 15 residues. Germline values: CDR1 SGHRS, CDR2 YFSETQ. V lost 7 bases and J 0 bases, leaving 16 bases between the germline ends. The CDR3 is CASRMDGAANYGYTF. As DNA, the CDR3 is TGCGCCAGCCGAATGGACGGCGCCGCTAACTATGGCTACACCTTC.

The chain joins TRBV19 to TRBJ1-2, with TRBD1 identical over 12 bases. Germline values: CDR1 LNHDA, CDR2 SQIVND (reference sequence). With 7 bases clipped from V and 3 bases from J, the junction kept 9 bases outside the gene matches. The CDR3 is made up of 16 amino acids. CDR3 loop: CASTGTGGASYYGYTF. As DNA, the CDR3 is TGTGCCAGTACCGGGACAGGGGGCGCGAGTTACTATGGCTACACCTTC.

V gene TRBV7-6 combines with J gene TRBJ2-3; D gene unclear. Looked up from germline, CDR1 is SGHVS and CDR2 is FNYEAQ. Trimming took off 2 bases at V and 2 bases at J, with 2 bases between the two ends. The CDR3 has 12 residues. Written as DNA, the CDR3 is TGTGCCAGCAGCTTAATCACAGATACGCAGTATTTT. Residues: CASSLITDTQYF.

This clone was detected only once. The gene calls are TRBV7-2 and TRBJ1-1; no firm D call. V was trimmed by 3 bases and J by 5 bases, leaving 16 bases between them. Per the germline V gene, CDR1 is SGHTA and CDR2 is FQGNSA. The CDR3 extends over 15 amino acids. The DNA of the CDR3 is TGTGCCAGCAGCTTGAGTTGGGCAAGAACAACTGAAGCTTTCTTT. It yields the protein CASSLSWARTTEAFF.

The V gene is TRBV3-1 (or the pseudogene TRBV3-2), the J gene TRBJ1-1; 7 positions match TRBD1. J lost 4 bases, V lost 4 bases, and 6 bases had no gene match. The germline gives CDR1 LGHDT, CDR2 YNNKEL (reference sequence). The CDR3 has 14 amino acids. CDR3 coding DNA: TGTGCCAGCAGCCGCTACAGGGGAACCACTGAAGCTTTCTTT. Protein: CASSRYRGTTEAFF.

The chain combines TRBV4-1 with TRBJ2-2, with D unclear. CDR1 is MGHRA and CDR2 is YSYEKL in the germline V gene. CDR3 length: 13 residues. Trimming took off 2 bases at V and 11 bases at J, with 12 bases between the two ends. CDR3 in amino acids: CASSQPGKSELFF. The CDR3 DNA reads TGCGCCAGCAGCCAACCAGGAAAAAGTGAGCTGTTTTTT.

The chain has TRBV4-1 and TRBJ1-6; D remains ambiguous. CDR1 MGHRA and CDR2 YSYEKL come from the germline V gene. Trimming removed 2 bases from V and 11 bases from J, with 16 bases in between. The CDR3 length is 15 residues. This chain's CDR3 is CASSQPTADEPPLHF. CDR3 bases: TGCGCCAGCAGCCAACCCACAGCAGATGAGCCACCCCTCCACTTT.

This clone has just a few counts. The V call is TRBV29-1, the J call TRBJ1-2; 10 nucleotides align to TRBD1. The CDR3 runs to 12 residues. Germline V gene lookup returns CDR1 SQVTM and CDR2 ANQGSEA. J gave up 7 bases and V 4 bases, and 3 bases lay outside the gene matches. CDR3 bases: TGCAGCGTTGGACAGGGGGCTGGTGGCTACACCTTC. Amino acid sequence: CSVGQGAGGYTF.

This clone was counted a single time. The V and J genes are TRBV18 and TRBJ2-6, with 10 bases fitting TRBD1. With 3 bases clipped from V and 2 bases from J, the junction kept 7 bases outside the gene matches. Per germline, CDR1 KGHSH and CDR2 LQKENI. CDR3 size: 18 residues. The CDR3: CASSPLRQGATGANVLTF. The CDR3 DNA is TGTGCCAGCTCACCTCTCAGACAGGGGGCAACTGGGGCCAACGTCCTGACTTTC.

The V gene is TRBV9, the J gene TRBJ1-3; D possibly corresponds to TRBD1 (5 bases). The CDR3 length is 14 residues. Trimming stripped 0 bases from V and 2 bases from J, with 6 bases between. CDR1 SGDLS and CDR2 YYNGEE come from the germline V gene. CDR3 DNA: TGTGCCAGCAGCGTAGAGGGGACTGGAAACACCATATATTTT. It encodes CASSVEGTGNTIYF.

This clone occurred once. This chain links TRBV28 with TRBJ1-1, with no clear D. The CDR3 spans 11 residues. Trimming removed 3 bases at V and 4 bases at J, with 3 bases between. CDR1 is MDHEN and CDR2 is SYDVKM in the germline V gene. The CDR3 protein is CASSFPTEAFF. The CDR3 DNA is TGTGCCAGCAGTTTCCCCACTGAAGCTTTCTTT.

The chain has TRBV19 and TRBJ1-3; 9 positions agree with TRBD1. V was clipped by 6 bases and J by 4 bases; unmatched bases: 4. CDR1 LNHDA and CDR2 SQIVND come from the germline V gene (reference sequence). This CDR3 spans 14 amino acids. In DNA form, the CDR3 reads TGTGCCAGTAGAGACAGGGGGTCCGGAAACACCATATATTTT. Translating gives CASRDRGSGNTIYF. The full variable domain, rest sourced from reference TRBV19 and TRBJ1-3, is DGGITQSPKYLFRKEGQNVTLSCEQNLNHDAMYWYRQDPGQGLRLIYYSQIVNDFQKGDIAEGYSVSREKKESFPLTVTSAQKNPTAFYLCASRDRGSGNTIYFGEGSWLTVV.

This clone showed up just a few times. The V and J genes are TRBV27 and TRBJ1-4, with TRBD1 matching over 10 bases. The CDR3 contains 15 residues. In germline, CDR1 is MNHEY, CDR2 SMNVEV (reference sequence). Trimming removed 8 bases from V and 10 bases from J; junction bases left unmatched: 13. The CDR3 DNA reads as TGTGCCAGCCGTGGTCGGGACAGGGGTCCCCGAAAACTGTTTTTT. Its translation is CASRGRDRGPRKLFF.

A few counts support this clone. This chain joins TRBV5-1 and TRBJ1-6; 8 nucleotides match TRBD1. The CDR3 covers 15 residues. V lost 4 bases to trimming and J lost 8 bases; unmatched junction nucleotides: 8. CDR1 SGHRS and CDR2 YFSETQ come from the germline V gene. CDR3 DNA sequence: TGCGCCAGCAGCCGGACAGGGTTTCCGGATTCACCCCTCCACTTT. Amino acid sequence: CASSRTGFPDSPLHF.

The V gene is TRBV29-1, the J gene TRBJ1-4, with TRBD1 as a possible D gene (5 bases). Germline assignment: CDR1 SQVTM and CDR2 ANQGSEA. CDR3 length: 11 residues. The V and J ends lost 7 bases and 11 bases respectively, with 14 bases between them. This chain's CDR3 is CSGIQGFKLFF. CDR3 in DNA: TGCAGCGGGATCCAGGGTTTTAAACTGTTTTTT.

By proportion, this clone is medium-sized (0.01 to 0.1%). The V and J genes are TRBV5-1 and TRBJ2-5, with D perhaps TRBD1 (5 bases). This CDR3 comprises 15 residues. Germline V gene lookup returns CDR1 SGHRS and CDR2 YFSETQ. Trimming removed 3 bases from V and 3 bases from J, with 15 bases in between. This chain's CDR3 is CASSWNGGREETQYF. CDR3 in DNA: TGCGCCAGCAGCTGGAATGGTGGCAGGGAAGAGACCCAGTACTTC.

This clone showed up just once. This chain connects TRBV28 to TRBJ2-1, with 9 bases lining up with TRBD1. The CDR3 spans 16 residues. V was pared by 4 bases and J by 4 bases, with 8 bases of the junction left unmatched. Germline V lookup: CDR1 MDHEN, CDR2 SYDVKM. Written as DNA, the CDR3 is TGTGCCAGCAGTTATCCCGGGACAGGGTTTTACAATGAGCAGTTCTTC. Residues: CASSYPGTGFYNEQFF.

CDR3 sequence reads: CATSSRVSDYGYTF. The CDR3 DNA is TGTGCCACCAGCAGTAGGGTTTCAGACTATGGCTACACCTTC. J is TRBJ1-2 and V is TRBV15; D unclear. V was cut by 3 bases and J by 3 bases, with 11 bases left in between. The CDR3 has 14 residues. Per germline, CDR1 LNHNV and CDR2 YYDKDF (reference sequence).

J is TRBJ1-5 and V is TRBV4-3; no firm D call. This CDR3 comprises 16 residues. The V gene lost 0 bases and the J gene lost 0 bases, with 9 bases spanning the gap. Germline assignment: CDR1 LGHNA and CDR2 YSLEER. CDR3 bases: TGCGCCAGCAGCCAAGATTACGGGTATAGCAATCAGCCCCAGCATTTT. It encodes CASSQDYGYSNQPQHF.

The genes are TRBV10-3 and TRBJ1-5, with D maybe TRBD1 (5 bases). Trimming stripped 0 bases from V and 3 bases from J, with 15 bases between. The CDR3 runs 17 residues. Looked up from germline, CDR1 is ENHRY and CDR2 is SYGVKD. The CDR3 here is CAISESGGPTINQPQHF. CDR3 sequence (DNA): TGTGCCATCAGTGAGTCGGGGGGACCGACCATCAATCAGCCCCAGCATTTT.

The CDR3 spells CASSQDAGTGALGEQFF. Here the CDR3 DNA reads TGCGCCAGCAGCCAAGATGCGGGGACAGGCGCCTTGGGTGAGCAGTTCTTC. The chain is built from TRBV4-3 and TRBJ2-1, with TRBD1 identical over 8 bases. The CDR3 totals 17 residues. V lost 0 bases, J lost 9 bases, and 13 bases stayed unmatched. The V gene's germline CDR1 is LGHNA and CDR2 YSLEER.

The chain employs TRBV18 and TRBJ1-2; D unclear. This CDR3 has 12 residues. V was trimmed by 3 bases and J by 7 bases, leaving 9 bases between them. Germline V gene data show CDR1 as KGHSH and CDR2 as LQKENI. CDR3 in amino acids: CASSPNEGGYTF. CDR3 DNA: TGTGCCAGCTCACCGAACGAAGGTGGCTACACCTTC. Combining the CDR3 with reference TRBV18 and TRBJ1-2 gives the whole variable domain NAGVMQNPRHLVRRRGQEARLRCSPMKGHSHVYWYRQLPEEGLKFMVYLQKENIIDESGMPKERFSAEFPKEGPSILRIQQVVRGDSAAYFCASSPNEGGYTFGSGTRLTVV.

The V gene is TRBV24-1, the J gene TRBJ1-4; TRBD1 might be the D (5 bases). This CDR3 is built from 14 residues. Germline CDR1 and CDR2: KGHDR and SFDVKD. V dropped 2 bases and J dropped 8 bases, with 11 bases sitting between them. In DNA, the CDR3 is TGTGCCACCAGTGATTCAGGGTCAAAAGAAAAACTGTTTTTT. It encodes CATSDSGSKEKLFF.